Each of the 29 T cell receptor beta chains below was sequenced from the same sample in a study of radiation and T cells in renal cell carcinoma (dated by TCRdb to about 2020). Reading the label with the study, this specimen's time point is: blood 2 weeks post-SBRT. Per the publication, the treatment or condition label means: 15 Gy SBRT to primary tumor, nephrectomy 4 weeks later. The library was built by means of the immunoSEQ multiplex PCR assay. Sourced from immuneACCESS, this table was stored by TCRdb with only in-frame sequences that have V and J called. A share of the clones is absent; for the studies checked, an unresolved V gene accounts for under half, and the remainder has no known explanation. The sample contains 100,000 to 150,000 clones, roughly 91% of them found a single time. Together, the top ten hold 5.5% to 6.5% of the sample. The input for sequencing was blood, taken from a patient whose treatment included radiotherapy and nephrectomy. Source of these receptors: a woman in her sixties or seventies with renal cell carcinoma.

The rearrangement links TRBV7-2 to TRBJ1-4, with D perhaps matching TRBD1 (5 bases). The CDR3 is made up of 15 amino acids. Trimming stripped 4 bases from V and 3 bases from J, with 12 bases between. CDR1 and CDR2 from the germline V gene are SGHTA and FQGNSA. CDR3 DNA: TGTGCCAGCAGCTCATTTGACAGCTCTAATGAAAAACTGTTTTTT. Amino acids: CASSSFDSSNEKLFF.

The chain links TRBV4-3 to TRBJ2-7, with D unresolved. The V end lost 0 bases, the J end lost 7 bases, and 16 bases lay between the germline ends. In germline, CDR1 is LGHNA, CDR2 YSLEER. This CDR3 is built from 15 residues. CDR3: CASSQDRGTFGEQYF. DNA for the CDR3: TGCGCCAGCAGCCAAGATAGAGGAACCTTCGGTGAGCAGTACTTC.

CDR3 nucleotide sequence: TGTGCCAGCAGTGATGTGGGACAGGCCTATGAAAAACTGTTTTTT. It specifies CASSDVGQAYEKLFF. The V and J genes are TRBV2 and TRBJ1-4, with 8 nucleotides matching TRBD1. The CDR3 covers 15 residues. Germline CDR1 reads SNHLY; CDR2 reads FYNNEI. The ends lost 3 bases at V and 6 bases at J; junction bases unmatched: 6.

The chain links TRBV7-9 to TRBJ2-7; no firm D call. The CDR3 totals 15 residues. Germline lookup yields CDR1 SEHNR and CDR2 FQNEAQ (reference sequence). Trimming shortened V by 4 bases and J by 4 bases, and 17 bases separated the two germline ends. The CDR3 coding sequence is TGTGCCAGCAGCTCTGATGGCTTCACGCGTTACGAGCAGTACTTC. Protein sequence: CASSSDGFTRYEQYF.

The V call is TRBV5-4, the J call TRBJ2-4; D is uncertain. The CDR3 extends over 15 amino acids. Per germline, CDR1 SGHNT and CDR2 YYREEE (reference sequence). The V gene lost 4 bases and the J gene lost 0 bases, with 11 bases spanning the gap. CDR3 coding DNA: TGTGCCAGCAGCCCCCGGCTCGGAGCCAAAAACATTCAGTACTTC. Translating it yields CASSPRLGAKNIQYF. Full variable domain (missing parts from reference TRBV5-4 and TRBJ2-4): ETGVTQSPTHLIKTRGQQVTLRCSSQSGHNTVSWYQQALGQGPQFIFQYYREEENGRGNFPPRFSGLQFPNYSSELNVNALELDDSALYLCASSPRLGAKNIQYFGAGTRLSVL.

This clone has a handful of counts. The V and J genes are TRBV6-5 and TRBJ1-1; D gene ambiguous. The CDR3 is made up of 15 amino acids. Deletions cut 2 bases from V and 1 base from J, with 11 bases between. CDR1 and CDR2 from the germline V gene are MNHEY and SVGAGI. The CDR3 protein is CASSYLAGTNTEAFF. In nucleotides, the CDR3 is TGTGCCAGCAGTTACCTGGCAGGAACGAACACTGAAGCTTTCTTT.

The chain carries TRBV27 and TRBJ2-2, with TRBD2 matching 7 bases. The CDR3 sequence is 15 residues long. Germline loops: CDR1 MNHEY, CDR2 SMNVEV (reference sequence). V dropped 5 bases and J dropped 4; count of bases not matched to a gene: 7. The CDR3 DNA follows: TGTGCCAGCAGTCCGATCCGGGGGGTCACCGGGGAGCTGTTTTTT. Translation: CASSPIRGVTGELFF.

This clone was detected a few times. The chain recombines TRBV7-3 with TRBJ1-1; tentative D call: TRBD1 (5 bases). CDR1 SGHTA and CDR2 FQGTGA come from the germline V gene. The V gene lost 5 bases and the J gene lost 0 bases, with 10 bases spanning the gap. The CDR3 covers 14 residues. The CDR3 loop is CASSPGSLNTEAFF. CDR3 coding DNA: TGTGCCAGCAGCCCAGGGTCCTTGAACACTGAAGCTTTCTTT.

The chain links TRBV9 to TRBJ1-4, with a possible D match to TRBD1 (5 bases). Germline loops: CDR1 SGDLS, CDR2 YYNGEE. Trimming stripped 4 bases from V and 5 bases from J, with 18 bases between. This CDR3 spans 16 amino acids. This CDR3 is CASSLRGGLPNEKLFF. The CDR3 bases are TGTGCCAGCAGCCTTAGGGGCGGGCTGCCCAATGAAAAACTGTTTTTT.

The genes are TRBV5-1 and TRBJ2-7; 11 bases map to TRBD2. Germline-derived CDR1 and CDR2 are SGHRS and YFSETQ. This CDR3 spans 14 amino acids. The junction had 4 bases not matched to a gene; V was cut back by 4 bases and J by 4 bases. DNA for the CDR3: TGCGCCAGCAGCCCGACTAGCGGGGCGTACGAGCAGTACTTC. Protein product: CASSPTSGAYEQYF.

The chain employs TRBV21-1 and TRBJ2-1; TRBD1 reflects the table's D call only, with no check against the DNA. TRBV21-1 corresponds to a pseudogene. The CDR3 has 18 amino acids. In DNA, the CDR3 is TGTGCCAGCAGCAAAGCCGCGTCAGGGACAGGGAGTCTTAATGAGCAGTTCTTC. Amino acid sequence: CASSKAASGTGSLNEQFF.

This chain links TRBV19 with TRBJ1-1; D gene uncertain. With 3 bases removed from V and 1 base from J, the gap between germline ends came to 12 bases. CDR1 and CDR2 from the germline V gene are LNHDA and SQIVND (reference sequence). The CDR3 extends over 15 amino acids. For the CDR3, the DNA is TGTGCCAGTAGTATTTCGGACCCATCGAACACTGAAGCTTTCTTT. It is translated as CASSISDPSNTEAFF.

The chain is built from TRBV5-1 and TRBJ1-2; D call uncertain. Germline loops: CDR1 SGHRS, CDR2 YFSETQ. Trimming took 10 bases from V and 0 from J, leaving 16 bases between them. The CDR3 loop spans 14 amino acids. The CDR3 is CASAVDKPNYGYTF. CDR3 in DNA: TGCGCCTCCGCGGTAGACAAGCCTAACTATGGCTACACCTTC.

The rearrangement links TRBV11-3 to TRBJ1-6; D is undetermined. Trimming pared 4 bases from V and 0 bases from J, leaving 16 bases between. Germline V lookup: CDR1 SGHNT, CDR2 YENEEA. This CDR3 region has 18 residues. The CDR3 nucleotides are TGTGCCAGCAGCTCCCTCACCAGCCCAAGCTCCTATAATTCACCCCTCCACTTT. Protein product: CASSSLTSPSSYNSPLHF.

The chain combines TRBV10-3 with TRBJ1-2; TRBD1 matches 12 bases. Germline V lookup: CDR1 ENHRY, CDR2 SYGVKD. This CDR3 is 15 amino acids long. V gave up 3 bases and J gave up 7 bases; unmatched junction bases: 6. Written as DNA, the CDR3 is TGTGCCATCAGTGACGGGACAGGGGGCAAGAGTGGCTACACCTTC. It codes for CAISDGTGGKSGYTF.

CDR3 protein: CASSQTSLQETQYF. In DNA form, the CDR3 reads TGTGCCAGCAGCCAGACTAGCCTCCAAGAGACCCAGTACTTC. This chain connects TRBV7-9 to TRBJ2-5; 7 nucleotides align to TRBD2. Germline V gene lookup returns CDR1 SEHNR and CDR2 FQNEAQ (reference sequence). The trim removed 5 bases at V and 1 base at J, leaving 4 bases unmatched. The length of the CDR3 is 14 residues.

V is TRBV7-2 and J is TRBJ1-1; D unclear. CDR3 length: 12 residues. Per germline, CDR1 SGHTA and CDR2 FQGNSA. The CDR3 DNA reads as TGTGCAAGTCTCAGGATGAACACTGAAGCTTTCTTT. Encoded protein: CASLRMNTEAFF. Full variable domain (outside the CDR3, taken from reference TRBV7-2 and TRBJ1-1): GAGVSQSPSNKVTEKGKDVELRCDPISGHTALYWYRQSLGQGLEFLIYFQGNSAPDKSGLPSDRFSAERTGGSVSTLTIQRTQQEDSAVYLCASLRMNTEAFFGQGTRLTVV.

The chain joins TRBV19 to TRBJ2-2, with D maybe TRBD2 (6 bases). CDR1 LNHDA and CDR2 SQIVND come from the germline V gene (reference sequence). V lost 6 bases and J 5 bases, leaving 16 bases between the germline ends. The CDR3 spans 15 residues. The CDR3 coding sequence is TGTGCCAGTAGCCCTAAGGTTGGACTAACCGGGGAGCTGTTTTTT. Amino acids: CASSPKVGLTGELFF.

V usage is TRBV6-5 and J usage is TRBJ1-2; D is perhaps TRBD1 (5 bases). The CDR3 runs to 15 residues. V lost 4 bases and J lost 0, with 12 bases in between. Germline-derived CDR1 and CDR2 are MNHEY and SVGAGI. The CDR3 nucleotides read TGTGCCAGCAGTTCCGGGACTTTAGCTAACTATGGCTACACCTTC. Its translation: CASSSGTLANYGYTF.

The CDR3 DNA sequence: TGTGCCAGCAGCTTTCTACAGGGCTATGAGCAGTTCTTC. Amino acid sequence: CASSFLQGYEQFF. This rearrangement joins TRBV7-2 to TRBJ2-1; D perhaps matches TRBD1 (6 bases). The germline V and J ends were trimmed by 3 bases and 8 bases, with 11 bases remaining between them. Germline V lookup: CDR1 SGHTA, CDR2 FQGNSA. The length of the CDR3 is 13 residues.

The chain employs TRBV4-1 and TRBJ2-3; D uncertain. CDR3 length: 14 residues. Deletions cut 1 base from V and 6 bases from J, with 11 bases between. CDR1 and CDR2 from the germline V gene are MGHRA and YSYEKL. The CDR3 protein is CASSQVLLVDTQYF. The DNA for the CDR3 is TGCGCCAGCAGCCAAGTATTACTGGTCGATACGCAGTATTTT.

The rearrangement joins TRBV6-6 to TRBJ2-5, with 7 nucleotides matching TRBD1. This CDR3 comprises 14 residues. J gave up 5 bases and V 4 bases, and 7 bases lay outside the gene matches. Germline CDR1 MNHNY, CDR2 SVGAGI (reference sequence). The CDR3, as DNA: TGTGCCAGCAGTTCCACAGGGGCGTGGGAGACCCAGTACTTC. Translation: CASSSTGAWETQYF.

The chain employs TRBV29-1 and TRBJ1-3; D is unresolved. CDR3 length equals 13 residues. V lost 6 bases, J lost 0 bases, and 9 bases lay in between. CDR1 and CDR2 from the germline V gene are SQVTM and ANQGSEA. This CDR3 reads CSVRLSSGNTIYF. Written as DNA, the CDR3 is TGCAGCGTGCGACTGAGCTCTGGAAACACCATATATTTT.

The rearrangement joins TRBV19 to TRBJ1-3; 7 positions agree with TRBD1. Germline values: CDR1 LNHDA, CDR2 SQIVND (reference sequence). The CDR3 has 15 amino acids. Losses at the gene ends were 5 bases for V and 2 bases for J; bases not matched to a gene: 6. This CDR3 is CASSLLQGTGNTIYF. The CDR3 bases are TGTGCCAGTAGTCTCTTACAGGGGACTGGAAACACCATATATTTT.

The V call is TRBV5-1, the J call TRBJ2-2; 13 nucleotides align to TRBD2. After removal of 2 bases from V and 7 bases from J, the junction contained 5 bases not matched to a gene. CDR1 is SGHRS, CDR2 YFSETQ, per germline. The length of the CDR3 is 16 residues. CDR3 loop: CASSLGLAGALGELFF. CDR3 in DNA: TGCGCCAGCAGCTTAGGACTAGCGGGGGCCCTCGGGGAGCTGTTTTTT.

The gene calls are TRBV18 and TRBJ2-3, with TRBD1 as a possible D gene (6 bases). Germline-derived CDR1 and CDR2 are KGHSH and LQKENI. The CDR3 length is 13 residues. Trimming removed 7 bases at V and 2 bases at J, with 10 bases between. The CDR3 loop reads CASLQGITDTQYF. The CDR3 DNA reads TGTGCCAGCTTACAGGGTATCACAGATACGCAGTATTTT.

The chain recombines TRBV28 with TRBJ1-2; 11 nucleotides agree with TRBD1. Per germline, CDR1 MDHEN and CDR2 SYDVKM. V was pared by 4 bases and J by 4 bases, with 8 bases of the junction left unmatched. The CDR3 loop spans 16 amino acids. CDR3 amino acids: CASSSPGTGGRYGYTF. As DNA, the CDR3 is TGTGCCAGCAGTTCCCCCGGGACAGGGGGTCGCTATGGCTACACCTTC.

CDR3 sequence (DNA): TGTGCCAGCAGCTTGGCGGGGGAATCACCCCTCCACTTT. This translates into CASSLAGESPLHF. The J gene is TRBJ1-6, the V gene TRBV5-6, with D possibly TRBD1 on 5 matching bases. The CDR3 is made up of 13 amino acids. Germline V CDR1 and CDR2: SGHDT, YYEEEE. The V and J ends lost 0 bases and 10 bases respectively, with 8 bases between them.

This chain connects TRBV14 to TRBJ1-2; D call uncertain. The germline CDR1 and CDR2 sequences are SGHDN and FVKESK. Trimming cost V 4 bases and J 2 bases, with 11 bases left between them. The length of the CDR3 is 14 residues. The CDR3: CASSLAGGNYGYTF. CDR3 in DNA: TGTGCCAGCAGCCTGGCAGGAGGGAACTATGGCTACACCTTC.